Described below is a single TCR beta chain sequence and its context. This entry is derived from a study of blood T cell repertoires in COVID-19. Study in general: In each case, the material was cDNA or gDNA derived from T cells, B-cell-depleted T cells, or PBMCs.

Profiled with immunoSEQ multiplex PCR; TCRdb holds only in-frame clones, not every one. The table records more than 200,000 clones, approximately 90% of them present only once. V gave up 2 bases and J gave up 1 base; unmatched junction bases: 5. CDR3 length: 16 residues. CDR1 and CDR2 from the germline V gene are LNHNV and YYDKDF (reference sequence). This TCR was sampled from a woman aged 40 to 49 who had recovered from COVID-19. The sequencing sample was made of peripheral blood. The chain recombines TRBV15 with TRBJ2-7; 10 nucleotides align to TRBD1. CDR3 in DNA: TGTGCCACCAGCAGAACTAGGACAGGGGGGTCCTACGAGCAGTACTTC. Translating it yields CATSRTRTGGSYEQYF.